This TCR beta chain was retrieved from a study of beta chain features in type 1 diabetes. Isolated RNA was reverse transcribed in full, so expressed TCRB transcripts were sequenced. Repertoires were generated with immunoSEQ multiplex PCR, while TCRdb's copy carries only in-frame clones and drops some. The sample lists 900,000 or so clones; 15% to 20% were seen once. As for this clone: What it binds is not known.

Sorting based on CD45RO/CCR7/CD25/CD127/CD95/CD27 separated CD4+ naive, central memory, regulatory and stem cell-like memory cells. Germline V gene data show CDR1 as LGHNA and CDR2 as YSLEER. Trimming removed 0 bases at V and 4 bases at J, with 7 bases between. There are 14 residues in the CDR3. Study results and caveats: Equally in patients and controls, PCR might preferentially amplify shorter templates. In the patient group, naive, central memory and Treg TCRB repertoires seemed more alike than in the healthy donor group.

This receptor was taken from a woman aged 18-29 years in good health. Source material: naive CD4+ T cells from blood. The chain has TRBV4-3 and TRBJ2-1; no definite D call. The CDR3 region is CASSQDNIYNEQFF. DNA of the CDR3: TGCGCCAGCAGCCAAGATAACATTTACAATGAGCAGTTCTTC.